The entry below gives a single TCR beta chain sequence along with its context. The antigen remains unidentified. CDR1 and CDR2 (germline): KGHSH, LQKENI. The CDR3 runs to 13 residues. V gave up 6 bases and J gave up 4 bases, with 13 bases separating them. The sample originates from a study of memory CD4+ T cells and cytomegalovirus serostatus. Study-level background: Donors were healthy Belgian adults, 10 or so CMV seropositive and roughly 25 seronegative.

Single viable CD3+CD4+CD8-CD45RO+ cells were sorted as the memory CD4+ T cells. CMV serostatus came from serum IgG against pp150, pp28, p38, p52. Notes on the study in general: Suggested: most of the CMV-linked TCR signature lies in CD4+ memory cells.

Profiling relied on immunoSEQ multiplex PCR, and the TCRdb table lists in-frame clones only, not all of them. The data contain about 41,000 clones, roughly 77% of them singletons. This sequence joins TRBV18 and TRBJ2-7, with D possibly being TRBD1 (5 bases). Input material: memory CD4+ T cells from blood. The sequence derives from an adult in good health and CMV-seronegative. The CDR3 here is CASSAMTDYEQYF. CDR3 bases: TGTGCCAGCTCGGCGATGACAGATTACGAGCAGTACTTC.